Following are 5 T cell receptor beta chains from one sample sequenced in a study of CD8 T cells in ankylosing spondylitis. One entry per CDR3 protein, called by TCRdb with MiXCR from the 5' RACE reads. Counted here are fewer than 400,000 distinct CDR3 sequences, roughly 14% occurring once; the ten biggest clones make up about 1.1%. Sequencing was done on a sample of blood, either unsorted or a sorted T cell fraction (not recorded which). The source is a male donor with ankylosing spondylitis or in good health (not recorded which).

This clonotype turned up a few times. The J gene is TRBJ2-2, the V gene TRBV5-1, with 7 bases matching TRBD1. This CDR3 region has 13 residues. V shed 6 bases, J shed 7 bases, and the junction held 6 bases outside the gene matches. Germline lookup yields CDR1 SGHRS and CDR2 YFSETQ. The CDR3: CASNDRVVGELFF. Here the CDR3 DNA reads TGCGCCAGCAACGACAGGGTGGTCGGGGAGCTGTTTTTT.

V and J are TRBV5-1 and TRBJ2-5; 13 bases are shared with TRBD2. Germline CDR1 and CDR2: SGHRS and YFSETQ. This CDR3 is 18 amino acids long. V lost 2 bases to trimming and J lost 4 bases; unmatched junction nucleotides: 11. The CDR3 coding sequence is TGCGCCAGCAGCTTTGGGGACCGGACTAGCGGGAGACTAGAGACCCAGTACTTC. Its protein is CASSFGDRTSGRLETQYF.

This clonotype has more than one count but fewer than ten. The chain has TRBV4-2 and TRBJ2-3; the match to TRBD2 covers 11 bases. The CDR3 runs 18 residues. Looked up from germline, CDR1 is LGHNA and CDR2 is YNFKEQ. The V and J ends lost 0 bases and 0 bases, in that order; junction bases with no gene match: 5. The CDR3 sequence is CASSQDWPSGGSTDTQYF. In DNA form, the CDR3 reads TGTGCCAGCAGCCAAGATTGGCCTAGCGGGGGGAGCACAGATACGCAGTATTTT.

The chain links TRBV4-2 to TRBJ1-2, with no clear D. Trimming took 0 bases from V and 6 from J, leaving 5 bases between them. CDR3 length: 12 residues. The germline V gene has CDR1 LGHNA and CDR2 YNFKEQ. The CDR3 DNA follows: TGTGCCAGCAGCCAAGATTTTAATGGCTACACCTTC. Its translation is CASSQDFNGYTF.

This clonotype was picked up many times. V gene TRBV6-1 combines with J gene TRBJ2-1; D ambiguous. V lost 6 bases and J 6 bases, leaving 24 bases between the germline ends. The V gene's germline CDR1 is MNHNS and CDR2 SASEGT. The CDR3 covers 17 residues. The CDR3 sequence: CASSLLGSGAGPNEQFF. Written as DNA, the CDR3 is TGTGCCAGCAGCCTCTTGGGGTCGGGCGCCGGACCCAATGAGCAGTTCTTC.